Listed below are T cell receptor beta chains from one sample, sequenced in a study of vaccination and CD4 T cells after COVID-19. Their cognate antigens are unknown. TCRdb processed the PCR reads anew with MiXCR; each CDR3 protein has one entry. This sample has approximately 10,000 distinct CDR3 sequences; 60% occur once, and the top ten carry around 15%. The sample here was cultured CD4+ T cells from blood, taken after SARS-CoV-2 vaccination. All receptors come from a human donor with COVID-19. The CDR3 runs from the conserved cysteine through the conserved F or W. The D gene is left open where the match is weak. Only some rows state a clone size, as once, few, many or a class for expanded clones.

V gene: TRBV7-2; D gene: .; J gene: TRBJ1-2; clone size: .; CDR3 protein: CASSLPGRWGYTF; CDR3 DNA: TGTGCCAGCAGCTTACCGGGGCGATGGGGCTACACCTTC
V gene: TRBV7-2; D gene: TRBD2; J gene: TRBJ2-2; clone size: once; CDR3 protein: CASSALAGGAGELFF; CDR3 DNA: TGTGCCAGCAGCGCCCTAGCGGGGGGTGCCGGGGAGCTGTTTTTT
V gene: TRBV11-3; D gene: .; J gene: TRBJ2-7; clone size: few; CDR3 protein: CASSKGASSSYEQYF; CDR3 DNA: TGTGCCAGCAGCAAAGGAGCGTCAAGCTCCTACGAGCAGTACTTC
V gene: TRBV7-7; D gene: TRBD2; J gene: TRBJ2-5; clone size: .; CDR3 protein: CASSAGGGGETQYF; CDR3 DNA: TGTGCTAGCAGCGCCGGCGGGGGAGGAGAGACCCAGTACTTC
V gene: TRBV10-3; D gene: .; J gene: TRBJ2-2; clone size: .; CDR3 protein: CAISELGNTGELFF; CDR3 DNA: TGTGCCATCAGTGAACTCGGGAACACCGGGGAGCTGTTTTTT
V gene: TRBV19; D gene: .; J gene: TRBJ1-5; clone size: .; CDR3 protein: CASSIGSHRERNQPQHF; CDR3 DNA: TGTGCCAGTAGTATAGGAAGTCACCGGGAGCGCAATCAGCCCCAGCATTTT
V gene: TRBV7-2; D gene: .; J gene: TRBJ2-5; clone size: few; CDR3 protein: CASSFRGATETQYF; CDR3 DNA: TGTGCCAGCAGCTTTAGGGGGGCCACGGAGACCCAGTACTTC
V gene: TRBV19; D gene: TRBD2; J gene: TRBJ2-2; clone size: .; CDR3 protein: CASSIPRGGNTGELFF; CDR3 DNA: TGTGCCAGTAGTATCCCCCGCGGGGGTAACACCGGGGAGCTGTTTTTT
V gene: TRBV6-1; D gene: TRBD2; J gene: TRBJ2-7; clone size: few; CDR3 protein: CASSLQGLAAKGQYF; CDR3 DNA: TGTGCCAGCAGTCTACAGGGACTAGCGGCAAAGGGGCAGTACTTC
V gene: TRBV19; D gene: TRBD1; J gene: TRBJ1-5; clone size: .; CDR3 protein: CASSRTGQGRGQPQHF; CDR3 DNA: TGTGCCAGTAGTCGAACCGGACAGGGGCGCGGTCAGCCCCAGCATTTT
V gene: TRBV5-6; D gene: .; J gene: TRBJ1-1; clone size: .; CDR3 protein: CASSPNRQTEAFF; CDR3 DNA: TGTGCCAGCAGCCCCAATCGACAGACTGAAGCTTTCTTT
V gene: TRBV7-2; D gene: TRBD1; J gene: TRBJ1-2; clone size: .; CDR3 protein: CASSLVGQGARYGYTF; CDR3 DNA: TGTGCCAGCAGCTTGGTAGGACAGGGGGCGAGGTATGGCTACACCTTC
V gene: TRBV10-2; D gene: TRBD1; J gene: TRBJ1-1; clone size: .; CDR3 protein: CASSERQGAREAFF; CDR3 DNA: TGCGCCAGCAGTGAGCGACAGGGGGCGAGGGAAGCTTTCTTT
V gene: TRBV6-5; D gene: .; J gene: TRBJ1-6; clone size: .; CDR3 protein: CASSYSRGYAYNSPLHF; CDR3 DNA: TGTGCCAGCAGTTACTCGAGAGGGTACGCCTATAATTCACCCCTCCACTTT
V gene: TRBV19; D gene: TRBD1; J gene: TRBJ1-2; clone size: .; CDR3 protein: CASSIAGTGGYGYTF; CDR3 DNA: TGTGCCAGTAGTATAGCCGGAACAGGGGGCTATGGCTACACCTTC
V gene: TRBV6-5; D gene: .; J gene: TRBJ2-5; clone size: .; CDR3 protein: CASSYPLRGQETQYF; CDR3 DNA: TGTGCCAGCAGTTACCCTCTGAGGGGGCAAGAGACCCAGTACTTC
V gene: TRBV10-3; D gene: .; J gene: TRBJ2-3; clone size: .; CDR3 protein: CAISGGTASTDTQYF; CDR3 DNA: TGTGCCATCAGCGGCGGGACGGCGAGCACAGATACGCAGTATTTT
V gene: TRBV11-2; D gene: TRBD1; J gene: TRBJ2-7; clone size: medium-sized; CDR3 protein: CASSRTGGYEQYF; CDR3 DNA: TGTGCCAGCAGCCGGACAGGGGGCTACGAGCAGTACTTC
V gene: TRBV24-1; D gene: .; J gene: TRBJ2-7; clone size: few; CDR3 protein: CATSDPRAGLYYEQYF; CDR3 DNA: TGTGCCACCAGTGATCCCCGGGCAGGCCTCTACTACGAGCAGTACTTC
V gene: TRBV11-1; D gene: .; J gene: TRBJ2-3; clone size: .; CDR3 protein: CASSLYDRMRPDTQYF; CDR3 DNA: TGTGCCAGCAGCTTATACGACAGGATGAGGCCAGATACGCAGTATTTT
V gene: TRBV7-9; D gene: TRBD1; J gene: TRBJ1-1; clone size: .; CDR3 protein: CATQGVGSGGEAFF; CDR3 DNA: TGTGCCACCCAGGGGGTTGGTTCTGGGGGTGAAGCTTTCTTT
V gene: TRBV7-2; D gene: TRBD2; J gene: TRBJ2-1; clone size: large; CDR3 protein: CASSQATSGVGEQFF; CDR3 DNA: TGTGCCAGCAGCCAGGCTACTAGCGGGGTTGGAGAGCAGTTCTTC
V gene: TRBV7-9; D gene: TRBD1; J gene: TRBJ2-7; clone size: .; CDR3 protein: CASSLGQGAVYEQYF; CDR3 DNA: TGTGCCAGCAGCTTGGGGCAGGGGGCAGTCTACGAGCAGTACTTC
V gene: TRBV27; D gene: .; J gene: TRBJ2-3; clone size: .; CDR3 protein: CASSFTQDTQYF; CDR3 DNA: TGTGCCAGCAGTTTCACACAAGATACGCAGTATTTT
V gene: TRBV6-5; D gene: .; J gene: TRBJ1-2; clone size: .; CDR3 protein: CASSYSHSNYGYTF; CDR3 DNA: TGTGCCAGCAGTTACTCCCACAGCAACTATGGCTACACCTTC
V gene: TRBV12-3/TRBV12-4; D gene: .; J gene: TRBJ2-3; clone size: .; CDR3 protein: CASSFTADTQYF; CDR3 DNA: TGTGCCAGCAGTTTTACCGCAGATACGCAGTATTTT
V gene: TRBV20-1; D gene: .; J gene: TRBJ1-5; clone size: .; CDR3 protein: CSARRAYDSNQPQHF; CDR3 DNA: TGCAGTGCTAGACGGGCATACGATAGCAATCAGCCCCAGCATTTT
V gene: TRBV10-3; D gene: TRBD2; J gene: TRBJ2-3; clone size: .; CDR3 protein: CAISVGRGNTDTQYF; CDR3 DNA: TGTGCCATCAGTGTCGGGCGGGGGAACACAGATACGCAGTATTTT
V gene: TRBV2; D gene: TRBD1; J gene: TRBJ1-1; clone size: .; CDR3 protein: CASSSSWTGNTEAFF; CDR3 DNA: TGTGCCAGCAGTTCATCCTGGACAGGCAACACTGAAGCTTTCTTT
V gene: TRBV7-8; D gene: .; J gene: TRBJ1-1; clone size: .; CDR3 protein: CASSPGQWYTEAFF; CDR3 DNA: TGTGCCAGCAGCCCAGGACAGTGGTACACTGAAGCTTTCTTT
V gene: TRBV11-2; D gene: .; J gene: TRBJ1-1; clone size: .; CDR3 protein: CASTTERNTEAFF; CDR3 DNA: TGTGCCAGCACCACTGAGCGGAACACTGAAGCTTTCTTT
V gene: TRBV2; D gene: TRBD2; J gene: TRBJ2-3; clone size: once; CDR3 protein: CASSDKAGGTDTQYF; CDR3 DNA: TGTGCCAGCAGTGACAAAGCGGGGGGCACAGATACGCAGTATTTT
V gene: TRBV20-1; D gene: TRBD1; J gene: TRBJ2-2; clone size: .; CDR3 protein: CSARDPGQANTGELFF; CDR3 DNA: TGCAGTGCTAGAGACCCCGGACAGGCGAACACCGGGGAGCTGTTTTTT
V gene: TRBV19; D gene: TRBD1; J gene: TRBJ2-1; clone size: .; CDR3 protein: CATGQGFYNEQFF; CDR3 DNA: TGTGCCACTGGACAGGGGTTCTACAATGAGCAGTTCTTC
V gene: TRBV12-3/TRBV12-4; D gene: .; J gene: TRBJ2-3; clone size: few; CDR3 protein: CASRLESDTQYF; CDR3 DNA: TGTGCCAGCAGACTAGAATCAGATACGCAGTATTTT
V gene: TRBV11-2; D gene: .; J gene: TRBJ1-1; clone size: .; CDR3 protein: CASSIRQQNTEAFF; CDR3 DNA: TGTGCCAGCAGCATAAGACAGCAGAACACTGAAGCTTTCTTT
V gene: TRBV20-1; D gene: TRBD1; J gene: TRBJ1-2; clone size: .; CDR3 protein: CSAKTTGGKGYTF; CDR3 DNA: TGCAGTGCTAAAACGACAGGGGGCAAGGGCTACACCTTC
V gene: TRBV6-1; D gene: TRBD1; J gene: TRBJ1-2; clone size: few; CDR3 protein: CASSNLPQGANGYTF; CDR3 DNA: TGTGCCAGCAGTAACCTACCACAGGGGGCGAATGGCTACACCTTC
V gene: TRBV6-1; D gene: .; J gene: TRBJ1-5; clone size: .; CDR3 protein: CASRPPGGSFQPQHF; CDR3 DNA: TGTGCCAGCAGACCACCCGGCGGTTCTTTTCAGCCCCAGCATTTT
V gene: TRBV6-1; D gene: TRBD2; J gene: TRBJ2-3; clone size: once; CDR3 protein: CASDPGLVRNTQYF; CDR3 DNA: TGTGCCAGTGACCCGGGACTAGTTCGAAATACGCAGTATTTT